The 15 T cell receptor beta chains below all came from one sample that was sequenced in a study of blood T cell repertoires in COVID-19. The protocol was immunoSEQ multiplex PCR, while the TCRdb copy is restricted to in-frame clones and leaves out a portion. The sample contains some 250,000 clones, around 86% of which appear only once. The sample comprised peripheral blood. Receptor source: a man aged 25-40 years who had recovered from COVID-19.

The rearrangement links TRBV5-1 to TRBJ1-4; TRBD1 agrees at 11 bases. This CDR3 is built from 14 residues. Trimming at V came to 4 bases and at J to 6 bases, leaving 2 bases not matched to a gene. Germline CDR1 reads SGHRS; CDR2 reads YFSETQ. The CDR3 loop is CASSLGQGDEKLFF. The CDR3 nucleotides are TGCGCCAGCAGCCTGGGACAGGGGGATGAAAAACTGTTTTTT.

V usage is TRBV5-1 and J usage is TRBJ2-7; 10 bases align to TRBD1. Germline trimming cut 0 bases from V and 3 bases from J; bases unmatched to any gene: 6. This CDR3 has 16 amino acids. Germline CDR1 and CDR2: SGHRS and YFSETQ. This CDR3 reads CASSLAGTGVIYEQYF. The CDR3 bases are TGCGCCAGCAGCTTGGCTGGGACAGGGGTTATCTACGAGCAGTACTTC.

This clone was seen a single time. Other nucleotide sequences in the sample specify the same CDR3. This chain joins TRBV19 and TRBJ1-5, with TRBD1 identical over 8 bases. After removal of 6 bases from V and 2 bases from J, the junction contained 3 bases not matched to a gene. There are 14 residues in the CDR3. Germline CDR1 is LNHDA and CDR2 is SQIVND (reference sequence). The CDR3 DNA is TGTGCCAGTAGCGAGACAGGGGGCAATCAGCCCCAGCATTTT. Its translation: CASSETGGNQPQHF.

The chain's CDR3 is CASSPRTGLSEQYF. The CDR3 bases are TGTGCCAGCAGTCCGCGGACAGGGCTTAGCGAGCAGTACTTC. The V and J genes are TRBV27 and TRBJ2-7; TRBD1 matches at 8 bases. The CDR3 loop spans 14 amino acids. Per the germline V gene, CDR1 is MNHEY and CDR2 is SMNVEV (reference sequence). Trimming removed 5 bases from V and 6 bases from J; junction bases left unmatched: 9.

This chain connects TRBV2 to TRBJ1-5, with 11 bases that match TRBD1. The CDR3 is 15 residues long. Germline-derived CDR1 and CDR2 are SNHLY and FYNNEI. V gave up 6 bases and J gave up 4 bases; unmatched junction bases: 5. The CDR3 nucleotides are TGTGCCAGCAGGGCCAGGGACAGGGGGAATCAGCCCCAGCATTTT. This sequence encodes CASRARDRGNQPQHF.

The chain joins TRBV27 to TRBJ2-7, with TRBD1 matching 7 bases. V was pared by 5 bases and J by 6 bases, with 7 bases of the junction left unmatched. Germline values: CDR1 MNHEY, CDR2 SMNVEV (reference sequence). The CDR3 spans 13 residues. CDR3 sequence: CASSERQGGEQYF. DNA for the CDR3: TGTGCCAGCAGTGAAAGACAGGGTGGCGAGCAGTACTTC.

In DNA form, the CDR3 reads TGTGCCAGCAGTGACGGGATAACCTACGAGCAGTACTTC. It translates to CASSDGITYEQYF. V usage is TRBV6-1 and J usage is TRBJ2-7, with D possibly being TRBD2 (5 bases). Trimming took 3 bases from V and 2 from J, leaving 8 bases between them. Germline lookup yields CDR1 MNHNS and CDR2 SASEGT. The CDR3 is 13 amino acids.

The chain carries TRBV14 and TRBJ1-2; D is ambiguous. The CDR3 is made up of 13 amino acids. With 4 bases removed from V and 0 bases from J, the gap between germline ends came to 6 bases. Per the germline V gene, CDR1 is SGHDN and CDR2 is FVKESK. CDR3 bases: TGTGCCAGCAGCCCTGCTACTAACTATGGCTACACCTTC. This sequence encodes CASSPATNYGYTF.

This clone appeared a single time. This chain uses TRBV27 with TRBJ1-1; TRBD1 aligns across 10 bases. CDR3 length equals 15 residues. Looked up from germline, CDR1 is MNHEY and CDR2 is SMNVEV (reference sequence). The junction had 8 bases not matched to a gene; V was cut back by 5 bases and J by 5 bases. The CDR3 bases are TGTGCCAGCAGTCCCGGACAGGGGGTAGTGACTGAAGCTTTCTTT. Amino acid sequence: CASSPGQGVVTEAFF.

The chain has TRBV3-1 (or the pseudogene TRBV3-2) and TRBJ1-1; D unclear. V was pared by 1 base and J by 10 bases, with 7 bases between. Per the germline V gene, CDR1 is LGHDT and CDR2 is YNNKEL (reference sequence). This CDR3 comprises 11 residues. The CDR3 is CASSQAYLAFF. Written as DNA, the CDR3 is TGTGCCAGCAGCCAAGCTTACTTAGCTTTCTTT.

The CDR3 nucleotides are TGTGCCAGCAGCTTAAAGTTAGCGGGGGAAATAGATACGCAGTATTTT. Translation gives CASSLKLAGEIDTQYF. The chain employs TRBV7-2 and TRBJ2-3; 9 bases line up with TRBD2. This CDR3 has 16 amino acids. CDR1 is SGHTA and CDR2 is FQGNSA in the germline V gene. The trim removed 2 bases at V and 5 bases at J, leaving 8 bases unmatched.

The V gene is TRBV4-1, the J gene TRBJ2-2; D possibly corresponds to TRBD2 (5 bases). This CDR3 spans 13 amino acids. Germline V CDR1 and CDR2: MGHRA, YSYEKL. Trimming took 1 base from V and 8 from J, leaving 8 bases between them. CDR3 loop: CASSQVPGGELFF. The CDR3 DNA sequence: TGCGCCAGCAGCCAAGTTCCGGGAGGGGAGCTGTTTTTT.

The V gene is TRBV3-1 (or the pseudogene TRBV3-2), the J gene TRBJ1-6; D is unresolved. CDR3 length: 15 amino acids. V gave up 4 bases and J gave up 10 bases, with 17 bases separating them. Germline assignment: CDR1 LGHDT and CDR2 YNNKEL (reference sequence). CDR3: CASSPTEGKSSPLHF. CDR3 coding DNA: TGTGCCAGCAGCCCCACCGAGGGTAAGAGCTCACCCCTCCACTTT.

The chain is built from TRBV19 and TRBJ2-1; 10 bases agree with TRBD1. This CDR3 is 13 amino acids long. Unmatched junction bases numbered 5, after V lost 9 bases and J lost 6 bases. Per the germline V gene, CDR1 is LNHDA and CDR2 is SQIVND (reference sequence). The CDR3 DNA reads TGTGCCAGCTCCGGGACAGGGGTCAATGAGCAGTTCTTC. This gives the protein CASSGTGVNEQFF.

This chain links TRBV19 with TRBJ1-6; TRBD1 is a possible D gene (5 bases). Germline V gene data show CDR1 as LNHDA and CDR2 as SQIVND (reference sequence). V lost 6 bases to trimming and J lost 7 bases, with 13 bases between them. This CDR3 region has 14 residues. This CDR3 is CASSLDRLNSPLHF. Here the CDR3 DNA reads TGTGCCAGTAGCTTAGACAGACTCAATTCACCCCTCCACTTT.